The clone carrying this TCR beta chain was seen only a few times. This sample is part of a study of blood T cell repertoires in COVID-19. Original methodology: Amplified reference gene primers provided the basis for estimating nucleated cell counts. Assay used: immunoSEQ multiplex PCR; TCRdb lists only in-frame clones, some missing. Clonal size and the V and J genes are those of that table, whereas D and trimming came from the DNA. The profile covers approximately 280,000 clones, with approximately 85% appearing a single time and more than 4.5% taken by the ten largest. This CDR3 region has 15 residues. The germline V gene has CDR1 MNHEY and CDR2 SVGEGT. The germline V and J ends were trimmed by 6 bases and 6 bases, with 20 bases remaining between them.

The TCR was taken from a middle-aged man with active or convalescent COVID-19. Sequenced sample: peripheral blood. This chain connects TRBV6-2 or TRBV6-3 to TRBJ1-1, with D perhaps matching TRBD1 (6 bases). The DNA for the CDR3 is TGTGCCAGCAGCTTCCGCGGGGGCGGGTTGGCTGAAGCTTTCTTT. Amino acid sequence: CASSFRGGGLAEAFF.